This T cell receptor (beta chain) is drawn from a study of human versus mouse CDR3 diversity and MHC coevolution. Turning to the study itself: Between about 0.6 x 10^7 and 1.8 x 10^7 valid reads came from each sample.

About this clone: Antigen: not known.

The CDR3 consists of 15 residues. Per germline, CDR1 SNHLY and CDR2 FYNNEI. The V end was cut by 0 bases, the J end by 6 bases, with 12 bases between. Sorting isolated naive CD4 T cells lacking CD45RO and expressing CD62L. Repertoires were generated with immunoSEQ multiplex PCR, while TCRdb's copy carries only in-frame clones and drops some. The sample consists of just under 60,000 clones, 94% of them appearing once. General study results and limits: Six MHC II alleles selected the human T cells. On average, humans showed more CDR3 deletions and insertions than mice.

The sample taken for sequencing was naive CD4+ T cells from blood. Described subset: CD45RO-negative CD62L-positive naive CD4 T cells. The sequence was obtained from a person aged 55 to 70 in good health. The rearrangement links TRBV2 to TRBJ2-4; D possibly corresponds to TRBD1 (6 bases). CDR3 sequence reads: CASSEALQGGNIQYF. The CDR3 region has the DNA TGTGCCAGCAGTGAAGCATTACAGGGCGGAAACATTCAGTACTTC.